One and the same sample provided the 3 T cell receptor beta chains below, sequenced in a study of T cell responses to AZD1222 COVID-19 vaccine. Libraries were prepared by immunoSEQ multiplex PCR; TCRdb keeps only in-frame clonotypes and omits some of them. The data hold roughly 120,000 clones, with 91% observed a single time. The sequenced sample was peripheral blood, obtained on day 0 of AZD1222 vaccination. These receptors were collected from an adult in good health.

This clone was seen a single time. The V and J genes are TRBV29-1 and TRBJ1-4, with TRBD1 matching over 7 bases. Looked up from germline, CDR1 is SQVTM and CDR2 is ANQGSEA. The CDR3 extends over 14 amino acids. J was trimmed by 8 bases and V by 6 bases; bases with no gene match: 12. In nucleotides, the CDR3 is TGCAGCGTGGGGGACAGTCAGTTGGGGGAAAAACTGTTTTTT. Amino acid sequence: CSVGDSQLGEKLFF.

The chain uses TRBV30 and TRBJ1-1, with 9 bases matching TRBD1. This CDR3 has 14 residues. Germline CDR1 is GTSNPN and CDR2 is SVGIG (reference sequence). The junction had 7 bases not matched to a gene; V was cut back by 2 bases and J by 6 bases. The CDR3 reads CAWSTLGQGAEAFF. The CDR3 DNA is TGTGCCTGGAGTACACTGGGACAGGGAGCTGAAGCTTTCTTT.

This clone was recorded a few times. The chain joins TRBV10-1 to TRBJ2-7; 10 positions match TRBD1. J gave up 6 bases and V 1 base, and 3 bases lay outside the gene matches. The CDR3 covers 14 residues. Per germline, CDR1 WNHNN and CDR2 SYGVQD (reference sequence). The CDR3 region is CASSEYRDRGEQYF. The CDR3 DNA reads as TGCGCCAGCAGTGAGTACCGGGACAGGGGCGAGCAGTACTTC.